This record covers a single TCR beta chain. Its antigen is not known. CDR3 length: 11 residues. V lost 5 bases, J lost 2 bases, and 4 bases lay in between. Germline CDR1 is SNHLY and CDR2 is FYNNEI. This sample was included in a study of cytomegalovirus exposure and HLA in healthy donors. Overall study context: The roughly 120 validation repertoires and the 666 first-cohort repertoires shared a platform, a later analysis reported. General study findings and limits: Reports showed the classifier diagnosing cytomegalovirus status with high specificity and sensitivity. Most TCR sequences showed up rarely, but some public TCRs showed up in many donors.

Profiled with immunoSEQ multiplex PCR; TCRdb holds only in-frame clones, not every one. The sample has hundreds of thousands of clones; 86% are singletons. The V call is TRBV2, the J call TRBJ2-7; D not certain. The sequencing input was PBMCs. The receptor comes from a young woman in good health and CMV-seronegative. CDR3 sequence (DNA): TGTGCCAGCAGTATCACCTACGAGCAGTACTTC. Amino acid sequence: CASSITYEQYF.